The T cell receptor beta chain under discussion was sequenced for a study of response to subunit inactivated influenza vaccine. Study results and limitations: The authors offered the suggestion that each seasonal influenza vaccination recruits few new T cells.

This CDR3 spans 15 amino acids. The V and J ends lost 6 bases and 2 bases, in that order; junction bases with no gene match: 5. CDR1 is LNHDA and CDR2 is SQIVND in the germline V gene (reference sequence). In the case of this clonotype: Antigen: not known.

TCRdb reprocessed the RT-PCR reads via MiXCR and lists one record per CDR3 protein. Of 450,000 to 600,000 distinct CDR3 sequences listed, 16% are singletons. The rearrangement links TRBV19 to TRBJ2-2; TRBD2 aligns across 8 bases. The sequence was collected from a man aged 50-75 years who received an inactivated influenza vaccine. This specimen was CD4+ T cells sorted from PBMCs, taken about 23 months after vaccination. The CDR3 loop reads CASSHSGTNTGELFF. Here the CDR3 DNA reads TGTGCCAGTAGCCATAGCGGGACCAACACCGGGGAGCTGTTTTTT. The whole variable domain, remainder taken from reference TRBV19 and TRBJ2-2, is DGGITQSPKYLFRKEGQNVTLSCEQNLNHDAMYWYRQDPGQGLRLIYYSQIVNDFQKGDIAEGYSVSREKKESFPLTVTSAQKNPTAFYLCASSHSGTNTGELFFGEGSRLTVL.